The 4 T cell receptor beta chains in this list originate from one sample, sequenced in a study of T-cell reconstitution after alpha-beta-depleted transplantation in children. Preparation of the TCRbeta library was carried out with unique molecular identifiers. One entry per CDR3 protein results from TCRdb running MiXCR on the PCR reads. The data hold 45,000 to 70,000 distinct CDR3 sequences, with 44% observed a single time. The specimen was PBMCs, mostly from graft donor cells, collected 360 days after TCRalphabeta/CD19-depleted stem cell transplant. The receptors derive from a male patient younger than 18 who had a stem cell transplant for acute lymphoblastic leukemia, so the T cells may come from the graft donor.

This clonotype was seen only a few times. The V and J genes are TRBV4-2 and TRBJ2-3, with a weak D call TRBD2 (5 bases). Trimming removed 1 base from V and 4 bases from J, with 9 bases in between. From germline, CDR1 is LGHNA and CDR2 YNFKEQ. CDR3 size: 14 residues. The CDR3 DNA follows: TGTGCCAGCAGCCAAGGGCTGGAGGCAGATACGCAGTATTTT. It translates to CASSQGLEADTQYF.

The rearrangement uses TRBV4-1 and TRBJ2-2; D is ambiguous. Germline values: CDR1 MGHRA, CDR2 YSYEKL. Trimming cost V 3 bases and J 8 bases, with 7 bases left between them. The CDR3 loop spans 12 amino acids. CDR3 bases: TGCGCCAGCAGCCATCCCCAGGGGGAGCTGTTTTTT. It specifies CASSHPQGELFF.

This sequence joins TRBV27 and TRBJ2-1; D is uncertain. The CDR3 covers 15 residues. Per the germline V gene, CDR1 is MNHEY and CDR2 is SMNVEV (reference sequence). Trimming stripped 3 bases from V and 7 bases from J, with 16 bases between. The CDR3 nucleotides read TGTGCCAGCAGTTTTATTACTAATTCCGTAAATGAGCAGTTCTTC. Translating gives CASSFITNSVNEQFF.

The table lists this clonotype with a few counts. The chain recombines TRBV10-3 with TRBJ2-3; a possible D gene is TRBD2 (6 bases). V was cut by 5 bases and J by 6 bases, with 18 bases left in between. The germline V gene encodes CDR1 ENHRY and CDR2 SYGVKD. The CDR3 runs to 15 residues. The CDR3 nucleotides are TGTGCCATCAGTTCCTTCGGGAGTGGAGGGGATACGCAGTATTTT. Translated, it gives CAISSFGSGGDTQYF.